Presented here are 14 T cell receptor beta chains from one specimen sequenced in a study of blood T cell repertoires in COVID-19. Measured with immunoSEQ multiplex PCR; TCRdb has only the in-frame clones, and not every one. The sample carries some 390,000 clones, over 85% recorded once. Specimen: PBMCs or T cells enriched from blood (not recorded which). The receptor source for this set is a woman aged 25-40 years who had recovered from COVID-19.

This rearrangement joins TRBV5-1 to TRBJ2-7, with 8 positions matching TRBD2. Per the germline V gene, CDR1 is SGHRS and CDR2 is YFSETQ. V trimming: 6 bases; J trimming: 5 bases; junction bases outside the gene matches: 10. This CDR3 comprises 14 residues. CDR3 DNA sequence: TGCGCCAGCAACTATGGCGGGGGGACTGACGAGCAGTACTTC. It specifies CASNYGGGTDEQYF. The full variable domain, with the rest looked up from reference TRBV5-1 and TRBJ2-7, is KAGVTQTPRYLIKTRGQQVTLSCSPISGHRSVSWYQQTPGQGLQFLFEYFSETQRNKGNFPGRFSGRQFSNSRSEMNVSTLELGDSALYLCASNYGGGTDEQYFGPGTRLTVT.

Written as DNA, the CDR3 is TGTGCCAGCAGCCCGACACGGATGAGCTACGAGCAGTACTTC. It codes for CASSPTRMSYEQYF. The J gene is TRBJ2-7, the V gene TRBV28, with D unresolved. Germline V lookup: CDR1 MDHEN, CDR2 SYDVKM. The CDR3 has 14 amino acids. V was cut by 6 bases and J by 3 bases, with 15 bases left in between.

This sequence joins TRBV7-9 and TRBJ2-7, with D tentatively TRBD2 (6 bases). V dropped 1 base and J dropped 4 bases, with 14 bases sitting between them. The germline CDR1 and CDR2 sequences are SEHNR and FQNEAQ (reference sequence). This CDR3 is 15 amino acids long. Here the CDR3 DNA reads TGTGCCAGCAGCTTAGATGGGGGGACTTCGTACGAGCAGTACTTC. Its protein product is CASSLDGGTSYEQYF.

The V and J genes are TRBV10-3 and TRBJ2-7, with D possibly TRBD1 on 5 matching bases. Between the trimmed V and J ends, which lost 2 bases and 2 bases, there was a span of 16 bases. Germline CDR1 is ENHRY and CDR2 is SYGVKD. The CDR3 spans 16 residues. CDR3 residues: CAISEGAGGNTYEQYF. As DNA, the CDR3 is TGTGCCATCAGTGAGGGGGCTGGCGGCAACACCTACGAGCAGTACTTC.

A note on this clone: This CDR3 is also generated by other DNA sequences in the sample. This chain joins TRBV27 and TRBJ1-2; D unclear. The V gene lost 0 bases and the J gene lost 0 bases, with 8 bases spanning the gap. The CDR3 extends over 15 amino acids. CDR1 and CDR2 from the germline V gene are MNHEY and SMNVEV (reference sequence). This CDR3 reads CASSLSPGANYGYTF. The CDR3 region has the DNA TGTGCCAGCAGTTTATCCCCTGGAGCTAACTATGGCTACACCTTC.

V gene TRBV7-2 combines with J gene TRBJ1-6; maybe TRBD1 (5 bases). Trimming pared 5 bases from V and 9 bases from J, leaving 17 bases between. CDR1 SGHTA and CDR2 FQGNSA come from the germline V gene. CDR3 length equals 15 residues. The CDR3 DNA sequence: TGTGCCAGCAGCCTGCGGGGGGTATCTGGTTCACCCCTCCACTTT. This sequence encodes CASSLRGVSGSPLHF.

The rearrangement uses TRBV6-5 and TRBJ1-5, with D perhaps matching TRBD1 (5 bases). Germline CDR1 MNHEY, CDR2 SVGAGI. V dropped 4 bases and J dropped 7 bases, with 17 bases sitting between them. The CDR3 loop spans 15 amino acids. This CDR3 reads CASSSGRAVQQPQHF. In DNA form, the CDR3 reads TGTGCCAGCAGTTCGGGCAGGGCCGTTCAACAGCCCCAGCATTTT.

Of note for this clone: Other DNA sequences within the sample encode an identical CDR3. CDR3 loop: CASSVSVNTEAFF. The CDR3 DNA follows: TGTGCCAGCAGTGTTTCGGTGAACACTGAAGCTTTCTTT. V usage is TRBV6-4 and J usage is TRBJ1-1; the D is unclear. The ends were cut back, 4 bases at V and 0 bases at J, with 6 bases in the middle. Germline CDR1 reads MRHNA; CDR2 reads SNTAGT. CDR3 length: 13 amino acids.

The rearrangement uses TRBV19 and TRBJ2-7; 8 bases line up with TRBD2. There are 16 residues in the CDR3. Germline lookup yields CDR1 LNHDA and CDR2 SQIVND (reference sequence). The V and J ends lost 6 bases and 5 bases, in that order; junction bases with no gene match: 15. The CDR3 DNA reads TGTGCCAGTAGCGAGCAGGCCGGGAGGGCCGGGGACGAGCAGTACTTC. It yields the protein CASSEQAGRAGDEQYF.

V usage is TRBV6-5 and J usage is TRBJ1-1; no reliable D call. Germline V gene lookup returns CDR1 MNHEY and CDR2 SVGAGI. Trimming took off 6 bases at V and 10 bases at J, with 18 bases between the two ends. This CDR3 is built from 13 residues. The CDR3 DNA reads as TGTGCCAGCAGCCCCCCCCGTAGAGAAGTAGCTTTCTTT. It codes for CASSPPRREVAFF.

The chain recombines TRBV19 with TRBJ1-2; 10 bases fit TRBD1. The CDR3 totals 16 residues. Per the germline V gene, CDR1 is LNHDA and CDR2 is SQIVND (reference sequence). Trimming removed 5 bases from V and 4 bases from J; junction bases left unmatched: 10. The CDR3 sequence is CASSSITGQGTYGYTF. The CDR3 DNA sequence: TGTGCCAGTAGTTCGATCACGGGACAGGGGACCTATGGCTACACCTTC.

The chain couples TRBV2 to TRBJ2-7, with D tentatively TRBD2 (5 bases). This CDR3 is built from 13 residues. Germline CDR1 and CDR2: SNHLY and FYNNEI. V lost 3 bases to trimming and J lost 4 bases, with 10 bases between them. The CDR3, as DNA: TGTGCCAGCAGTGAGTTCCGGGGTTACGAGCAGTACTTC. Residues: CASSEFRGYEQYF.

The chain employs TRBV5-1 and TRBJ2-3; 9 bases agree with TRBD2. Germline-derived CDR1 and CDR2 are SGHRS and YFSETQ. The trim removed 4 bases at V and 4 bases at J, leaving 16 bases unmatched. This CDR3 has 18 residues. CDR3 DNA: TGCGCCAGCAGCACGACTAGCGGAGGCCCCCTAGGCGCAGATACGCAGTATTTT. Its translation: CASSTTSGGPLGADTQYF.

This rearrangement joins TRBV6-5 to TRBJ1-4, with D tentatively TRBD1 (5 bases). The V and J ends lost 6 bases and 8 bases respectively, with 16 bases between them. There are 14 residues in the CDR3. CDR1 and CDR2 from the germline V gene are MNHEY and SVGAGI. In nucleotides, the CDR3 is TGTGCCAGCAGACCCATACTCCGGGGGGAAAAACTGTTTTTT. This encodes CASRPILRGEKLFF.